The TCR beta chain described here comes from a study of blood T cell repertoires in COVID-19. Study in general: From the United States, Italy and Spain came samples of acute and convalescent COVID-19. In each case, the material was cDNA or gDNA derived from T cells, B-cell-depleted T cells, or PBMCs.

The CDR3 runs to 17 residues. Germline trimming cut 4 bases from V and 3 bases from J; bases unmatched to any gene: 13. The germline V gene encodes CDR1 SGHNT and CDR2 YYREEE (reference sequence). Original processing methods: Cell counts per sample came from amplifying reference gene primers. Here immunoSEQ multiplex PCR was the method, and the copy in TCRdb shows in-frame clones only, minus some. V and J calls and clone size are given by that table; D and trimming were obtained from the DNA. The table lists around 69,000 clones, 89% of them singletons. The source of this sequence is a woman aged 50 to 60 with active COVID-19. The sample comprised peripheral blood. The rearrangement joins TRBV5-4 to TRBJ2-3; the match to TRBD2 covers 8 bases. CDR3 sequence (DNA): TGTGCCAGCAGCCGCCTCTTGAGCGGGAGTACTACAGATACGCAGTATTTT. Protein product: CASSRLLSGSTTDTQYF.